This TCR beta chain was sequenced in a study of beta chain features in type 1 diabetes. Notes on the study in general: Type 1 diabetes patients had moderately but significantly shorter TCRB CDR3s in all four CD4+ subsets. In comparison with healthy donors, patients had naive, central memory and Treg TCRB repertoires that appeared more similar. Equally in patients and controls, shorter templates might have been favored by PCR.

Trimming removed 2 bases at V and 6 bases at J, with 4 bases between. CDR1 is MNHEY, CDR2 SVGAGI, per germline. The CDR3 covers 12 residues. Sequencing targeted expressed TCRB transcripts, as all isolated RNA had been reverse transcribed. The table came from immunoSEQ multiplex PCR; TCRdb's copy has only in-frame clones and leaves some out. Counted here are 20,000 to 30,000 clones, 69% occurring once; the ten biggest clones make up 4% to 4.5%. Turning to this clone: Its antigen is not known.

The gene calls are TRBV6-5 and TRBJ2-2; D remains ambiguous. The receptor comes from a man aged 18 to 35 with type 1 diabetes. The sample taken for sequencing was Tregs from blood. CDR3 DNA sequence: TGTGCCAGCAGTTACGCGGCCGGGGAGCTGTTTTTT. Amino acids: CASSYAAGELFF.